The 27 T cell receptor beta chains presented below share a single source sample, sequenced in a study of cytomegalovirus exposure and HLA in healthy donors. The PCR ran on 60 Vbeta and 13 Jbeta primers. Data came from immunoSEQ multiplex PCR; TCRdb stores just in-frame clones and leaves some out. The table lists just over 150,000 clones, approximately 82% of them singletons. The sample was PBMCs. These receptors were taken from a man aged 50 or older in good health and CMV-seropositive.

V usage is TRBV7-9 and J usage is TRBJ2-1; D is unclear. Trimming pared 5 bases from V and 8 bases from J, leaving 4 bases between. There are 10 residues in the CDR3. Germline CDR1 reads SEHNR; CDR2 reads FQNEAQ (reference sequence). This CDR3 is CASSRDEQFF. The CDR3 DNA reads as TGTGCCAGCAGCCGGGATGAGCAGTTCTTC.

This chain uses TRBV19 with TRBJ2-7; D is perhaps TRBD2 (6 bases). This CDR3 spans 16 amino acids. V lost 4 bases and J 1 base, leaving 17 bases between the germline ends. The germline CDR1 and CDR2 sequences are LNHDA and SQIVND (reference sequence). The CDR3 region has the DNA TGTGCCAGTAGTAGGGACTCTTTAGGGCGGTCCTACGAGCAGTACTTC. Translation gives CASSRDSLGRSYEQYF.

This clone was counted a few times. The V gene is TRBV14, the J gene TRBJ2-7; D gene unclear. Per the germline V gene, CDR1 is SGHDN and CDR2 is FVKESK. The CDR3 runs to 16 residues. The ends were cut back, 0 bases at V and 2 bases at J, with 14 bases in the middle. The CDR3 spells CASSQDHGAAPYEQYF. CDR3 DNA: TGTGCCAGCAGCCAAGATCATGGAGCAGCCCCCTACGAGCAGTACTTC.

This clone turned up a few times. The V and J genes are TRBV7-8 and TRBJ2-1; TRBD2 matches 7 bases. Germline V gene sequence: CDR1 SGHVS, CDR2 FQNEAQ. The CDR3 length is 18 residues. J was trimmed by 1 base and V by 3 bases; bases with no gene match: 12. The CDR3 coding sequence is TGTGCCAGCAGCTTTTGGCCCTCAGCGGGACGGTCCTACAATGAGCAGTTCTTC. Its protein is CASSFWPSAGRSYNEQFF.

The rearrangement links TRBV10-1 to TRBJ1-6, with TRBD1 identical over 7 bases. This CDR3 is 13 amino acids long. Germline CDR1 is WNHNN and CDR2 is SYGVQD (reference sequence). V was clipped by 8 bases and J by 6 bases; unmatched bases: 4. In DNA form, the CDR3 reads TGCGCCAGCTCGGGACAGCTTAATTCACCCCTCCACTTT. Translating gives CASSGQLNSPLHF.

The chain links TRBV5-1 to TRBJ2-5, with 11 bases lining up with TRBD1. The CDR3 runs to 14 residues. Germline V gives CDR1 SGHRS, CDR2 YFSETQ. V dropped 9 bases and J dropped 4; count of bases not matched to a gene: 8. The CDR3 region is CATKRGQGAETQYF. CDR3 DNA sequence: TGCGCCACCAAACGAGGACAGGGGGCAGAGACCCAGTACTTC.

CDR3 DNA sequence: TGTGCCAGCAGCCCGGGCAATGAGCAGTTCTTC. Its protein is CASSPGNEQFF. The rearrangement joins TRBV4-2 to TRBJ2-1; D is ambiguous. The CDR3 runs 11 residues. Trimming left V 4 bases short and J 6 bases short, with 4 bases between. Germline V lookup: CDR1 LGHNA, CDR2 YNFKEQ.

This clone was recorded once. V usage is TRBV19 and J usage is TRBJ2-3, with 10 bases fitting TRBD2. Germline CDR1 reads LNHDA; CDR2 reads SQIVND (reference sequence). The J segment lost 4 bases and the V segment lost 5 bases, leaving 15 bases of the junction unmatched. The length of the CDR3 is 18 residues. Here the CDR3 reads CASSSPRLAGEKADTQYF. The CDR3 coding sequence is TGTGCCAGTAGTTCCCCCAGGCTAGCGGGAGAGAAGGCAGATACGCAGTATTTT.

Only one count was recorded for this clone. The chain joins TRBV6-5 to TRBJ2-7; D is possibly TRBD2 (6 bases). In germline, CDR1 is MNHEY, CDR2 SVGAGI. Trimming took off 5 bases at V and 3 bases at J, with 8 bases between the two ends. The CDR3 covers 12 residues. CDR3 sequence (DNA): TGTGCCAGCAGTCCCGGGGGCTACGAGCAGTACTTC. Amino acid sequence: CASSPGGYEQYF.

The chain links TRBV30 to TRBJ1-2, with D possibly matching TRBD1 (6 bases). Trimming shortened V by 7 bases and J by 4 bases, and 10 bases separated the two germline ends. The V gene's germline CDR1 is GTSNPN and CDR2 SVGIG (reference sequence). CDR3 size: 11 residues. The CDR3 coding sequence is TGTGCCTTACAGGGAACCTATGGCTACACCTTC. Protein: CALQGTYGYTF. Full variable domain (rest looked up from reference TRBV30 and TRBJ1-2): SQTIHQWPATLVQPVGSPLSLECTVEGTSNPNLYWYRQAAGRGLQLLFYSVGIGQISSEVPQNLSASRPQDRQFILSSKKLLLSDSGFYLCALQGTYGYTFGSGTRLTVV.

In this sample, this clone turned up once. The chain combines TRBV9 with TRBJ1-4; D perhaps matches TRBD1 (6 bases). The V gene's germline CDR1 is SGDLS and CDR2 YYNGEE. The CDR3 contains 18 residues. Trimming shortened V by 0 bases and J by 2 bases, and 17 bases separated the two germline ends. CDR3 bases: TGTGCCAGCAGCGTAGGCCCCCCAATCCAGGGGACTAATGAAAAACTGTTTTTT. Its translation is CASSVGPPIQGTNEKLFF. The full variable domain, in which reference TRBV9 and TRBJ1-4 provide the parts outside the CDR3, is DSGVTQTPKHLITATGQRVTLRCSPRSGDLSVYWYQQSLDQGLQFLIQYYNGEERAKGNILERFSAQQFPDLHSELNLSSLELGDSALYFCASSVGPPIQGTNEKLFFGSGTQLSVL.

The CDR3 sequence: CASTQSTNEKLFF. The CDR3 nucleotides are TGTGCCAGCACCCAGTCAACTAATGAAAAACTGTTTTTT. The chain has TRBV2 and TRBJ1-4, with D unresolved. Germline CDR1 is SNHLY and CDR2 is FYNNEI. This CDR3 region has 13 residues. V dropped 7 bases and J dropped 0 bases, with 6 bases sitting between them.

The chain carries TRBV9 and TRBJ2-3; D not resolved. Trimming cost V 0 bases and J 4 bases, with 9 bases left between them. CDR1 and CDR2 (germline): SGDLS, YYNGEE. CDR3 length: 14 residues. In DNA form, the CDR3 reads TGTGCCAGCAGCGTAGCCTCAGGATCAGATACGCAGTATTTT. It is translated as CASSVASGSDTQYF.

The V call is TRBV6-5, the J call TRBJ2-2; unclear D gene. Trimming cost V 6 bases and J 2 bases, with 7 bases left between them. Germline V CDR1 and CDR2: MNHEY, SVGAGI. CDR3 size: 13 residues. For the CDR3, the DNA is TGTGCCAGCAGGGAGAGAAACACCGGGGAGCTGTTTTTT. Translated: CASRERNTGELFF.

V is TRBV5-8 and J is TRBJ2-1; 12 bases line up with TRBD2. The V segment lost 8 bases and the J segment 0 bases; nucleotides outside the gene matches: 9. Per germline, CDR1 SGHTS and CDR2 YDEGEE. The CDR3 sequence is 17 residues long. Written as DNA, the CDR3 is TGTGCCAGTCCAGGACTAGCGGGAATAAGCTCCTACAATGAGCAGTTCTTC. Translation: CASPGLAGISSYNEQFF.

The gene calls are TRBV19 and TRBJ1-1; D possibly corresponds to TRBD1 (5 bases). The CDR3 consists of 13 residues. CDR1 LNHDA and CDR2 SQIVND come from the germline V gene (reference sequence). V lost 7 bases, J lost 2 bases, and 11 bases lay in between. CDR3 DNA: TGTGCCAGTAAAGCGACAGCTAACACTGAAGCTTTCTTT. Its protein is CASKATANTEAFF.

The genes are TRBV18 and TRBJ2-2; D not resolved. Trimming removed 6 bases from V and 0 bases from J, with 11 bases in between. Germline V gene sequence: CDR1 KGHSH, CDR2 LQKENI. The CDR3 loop spans 15 amino acids. The CDR3 here is CASSPINANTGELFF. The CDR3 DNA follows: TGTGCCAGCTCTCCTATTAACGCGAACACCGGGGAGCTGTTTTTT.

This chain uses TRBV18 with TRBJ2-3, with 10 bases identical to TRBD2. The V segment lost 0 bases and the J segment 6 bases; nucleotides outside the gene matches: 6. Germline assignment: CDR1 KGHSH and CDR2 LQKENI. This CDR3 is built from 16 residues. The CDR3 DNA reads as TGTGCCAGCTCACCACCGCCTAGCGGGGGTTACGATACGCAGTATTTT. Amino acids: CASSPPPSGGYDTQYF.

The count of this clone is one. The rearrangement links TRBV5-1 to TRBJ2-2; no reliable D call. Germline V gene data show CDR1 as SGHRS and CDR2 as YFSETQ. Trimming stripped 0 bases from V and 1 base from J, with 7 bases between. The CDR3 totals 15 residues. CDR3 DNA: TGCGCCAGCAGCTTGGGCCAGTGGAACACCGGGGAGCTGTTTTTT. The encoded protein is CASSLGQWNTGELFF.

The rearrangement uses TRBV11-3 and TRBJ1-1; D call uncertain. From germline, CDR1 is SGHNT and CDR2 YENEEA. The CDR3 is 14 amino acids. V was cut by 5 bases and J by 0 bases, with 10 bases left in between. CDR3 coding DNA: TGTGCCAGCAGCCCTAGGTTGGTGAACACTGAAGCTTTCTTT. Translation gives CASSPRLVNTEAFF.

The V and J genes are TRBV9 and TRBJ2-3; 10 positions agree with TRBD2. CDR1 is SGDLS, CDR2 YYNGEE, per germline. V gave up 3 bases and J gave up 2 bases; unmatched junction bases: 3. The CDR3 spans 15 residues. DNA for the CDR3: TGTGCCAGCAGCGCTAGCGGGAGCCCCACAGATACGCAGTATTTT. It yields the protein CASSASGSPTDTQYF.

The chain links TRBV9 to TRBJ2-2, with 7 bases matching TRBD2. The CDR3 sequence is 14 residues long. The germline V gene encodes CDR1 SGDLS and CDR2 YYNGEE. The V gene end was trimmed by 6 bases and the J gene end by 7 bases; junction bases not matched to a gene: 9. CDR3 residues: CASNLAGAGGELFF. In DNA, the CDR3 is TGTGCCAGCAACTTGGCGGGAGCGGGCGGGGAGCTGTTTTTT.

This clone was seen a single time. The chain uses TRBV2 and TRBJ2-3; 8 bases line up with TRBD2. The V and J ends lost 2 bases and 0 bases, in that order; junction bases with no gene match: 10. This CDR3 spans 18 amino acids. From germline, CDR1 is SNHLY and CDR2 FYNNEI. CDR3 amino acids: CASSERASGPSSTDTQYF. The DNA for the CDR3 is TGTGCCAGCAGTGAAAGGGCTAGCGGGCCCTCTAGCACAGATACGCAGTATTTT. Full variable domain (remainder filled in from reference TRBV2 and TRBJ2-3): EPEVTQTPSHQVTQMGQEVILRCVPISNHLYFYWYRQILGQKVEFLVSFYNNEISEKSEIFDDQFSVERPDGSNFTLKIRSTKLEDSAMYFCASSERASGPSSTDTQYFGPGTRLTVL.

The V and J genes are TRBV5-1 and TRBJ2-3; a possible D gene is TRBD1 (6 bases). Trimming took off 0 bases at V and 0 bases at J, with 8 bases between the two ends. CDR1 is SGHRS and CDR2 is YFSETQ in the germline V gene. The CDR3 spans 15 residues. CDR3 DNA: TGCGCCAGCAGCTTGGAGGGACATAGCACAGATACGCAGTATTTT. Its protein product is CASSLEGHSTDTQYF. Together with reference TRBV5-1 and TRBJ2-3, the CDR3 gives the full variable domain: KAGVTQTPRYLIKTRGQQVTLSCSPISGHRSVSWYQQTPGQGLQFLFEYFSETQRNKGNFPGRFSGRQFSNSRSEMNVSTLELGDSALYLCASSLEGHSTDTQYFGPGTRLTVL.

V gene TRBV2 combines with J gene TRBJ1-5; 8 nucleotides align to TRBD1. V gave up 3 bases and J gave up 4 bases; unmatched junction bases: 8. Germline loops: CDR1 SNHLY, CDR2 FYNNEI. CDR3 length: 16 residues. The DNA for the CDR3 is TGTGCCAGCAGTGATGGACAGGGAACGGGAAATCAGCCCCAGCATTTT. It is translated as CASSDGQGTGNQPQHF.

The rearrangement uses TRBV9 and TRBJ1-1; 7 bases agree with TRBD1. After removal of 4 bases from V and 5 bases from J, the junction contained 8 bases not matched to a gene. Per the germline V gene, CDR1 is SGDLS and CDR2 is YYNGEE. This CDR3 has 14 amino acids. This chain's CDR3 is CASSPNRGRTEAFF. CDR3 in DNA: TGTGCCAGCAGCCCGAACAGGGGCAGGACTGAAGCTTTCTTT.

J is TRBJ1-5 and V is TRBV10-3, with 7 bases identical to TRBD1. From germline, CDR1 is ENHRY and CDR2 SYGVKD. The V gene end was trimmed by 4 bases and the J gene end by 0 bases; junction bases not matched to a gene: 6. CDR3 length equals 16 residues. CDR3 region: CAISARDSDSNQPQHF. The DNA of the CDR3 is TGTGCCATCAGTGCCCGGGACAGTGATAGCAATCAGCCCCAGCATTTT.